The clone carrying this T cell receptor (beta chain) showed up just once. The junction had 11 bases not matched to a gene; V was cut back by 9 bases and J by 7 bases. The CDR3 is 14 residues long. Germline V CDR1 and CDR2: ENHRY, SYGVKD. This specimen belongs to a study of cytomegalovirus exposure and HLA in healthy donors. Primers for the PCR totalled 60 Vbeta and 13 Jbeta. The table came from immunoSEQ multiplex PCR; TCRdb's copy has only in-frame clones and leaves some out. The sample contains about 130,000 clones, around four fifths of which appear only once. The rearrangement uses TRBV10-3 and TRBJ2-1; TRBD2 matches 8 bases. This TCR derives from a woman in her forties in good health and CMV-seropositive. Sample: PBMCs. The CDR3 spells CAIQLAAVPNEQFF. In DNA, the CDR3 is TGTGCCATACAACTAGCGGCGGTCCCAAATGAGCAGTTCTTC.